A single sample is the source of the 2 T cell receptor beta chains below, sequenced in a study of T cells after yellow fever vaccination. One entry per CDR3 protein results from TCRdb running MiXCR on the 5' RACE reads. Among over 100,000 distinct CDR3 sequences listed, 7.5% to 9.5% were seen once. Here the sequenced sample was CD8+ T cells sorted from PBMCs, taken 45 days after the yellow fever booster vaccination. Every receptor here comes from a man aged 25 to 45 who received the YFV17D yellow fever vaccine.

This clonotype appeared many times. The rearrangement joins TRBV3-1 to TRBJ1-2; D not resolved. The CDR3 is made up of 12 amino acids. V was clipped by 2 bases and J by 8 bases, with 9 bases between them. Germline lookup yields CDR1 LGHDT and CDR2 YNNKEL (reference sequence). CDR3 residues: CASSQFDGGYTF. Here the CDR3 DNA reads TGTGCCAGCAGCCAATTCGACGGAGGCTACACCTTC.

This clonotype was seen at least ten times. The chain carries TRBV28 and TRBJ2-7, with D possibly called TRBD1 or TRBD2 (5 bases each). Trimming cost V 2 bases and J 6 bases, with 11 bases left between them. Looked up from germline, CDR1 is MDHEN and CDR2 is SYDVKM. The CDR3 loop spans 13 amino acids. The CDR3 DNA is TGTGCCAGCAGTTTAGGGGGTGCACCCGAGCAGTACTTC. Protein: CASSLGGAPEQYF.